A single sample is the source of the 13 T cell receptor beta chains below, sequenced in a study of T cell repertoires in cytomegalovirus infection. TCRdb re-called the reads through MiXCR, storing one row per CDR3 protein. The sample lists approximately 500,000 distinct CDR3 sequences; more than 15% were seen once. Specimen: CD8+ T cells from PBMCs. The receptors originated from a human donor in good health (CMV status not recorded). Some clones in this sample may be carry-over from other donors' samples.

This clonotype was seen repeatedly, ten times or more. The chain employs TRBV7-6 and TRBJ2-2, with 15 bases aligning to TRBD2. The CDR3 is made up of 18 amino acids. The ends lost 5 bases at V and 4 bases at J; junction bases unmatched: 8. The V gene's germline CDR1 is SGHVS and CDR2 FNYEAQ. CDR3 sequence: CASSVRTSGGAGTGELFF. The CDR3 nucleotides read TGTGCCAGCAGCGTCCGGACTAGCGGGGGGGCCGGCACCGGGGAGCTGTTTTTT.

The chain combines TRBV2 with TRBJ1-1; the D is unclear. The ends were cut back, 7 bases at V and 6 bases at J, with 9 bases in the middle. Per the germline V gene, CDR1 is SNHLY and CDR2 is FYNNEI. This CDR3 is 11 amino acids long. The CDR3 coding sequence is TGTGCCAGCATTGCGACTGCTGAAGCTTTCTTT. Translation gives CASIATAEAFF.

V and J are TRBV19 and TRBJ2-1; tentatively, D is TRBD1 (6 bases). The CDR3 sequence is 15 residues long. Trimming removed 5 bases from V and 5 bases from J, with 16 bases in between. CDR1 and CDR2 from the germline V gene are LNHDA and SQIVND (reference sequence). The CDR3 DNA sequence: TGTGCCAGTAGTCACCCCAGGGGTTCCGACAATGAGCAGTTCTTC. Translating gives CASSHPRGSDNEQFF.

A few counts support this clonotype. CDR3 loop: CASSQGPLTSGGPGELFF. DNA for the CDR3: TGCGCCAGCAGCCAAGGGCCCTTAACTAGCGGGGGCCCCGGGGAGCTGTTTTTT. This sequence joins TRBV4-1 and TRBJ2-2; 11 bases map to TRBD2. The ends lost 1 base at V and 6 bases at J; junction bases unmatched: 10. This CDR3 is 18 amino acids long. Germline lookup yields CDR1 MGHRA and CDR2 YSYEKL.

Ten or more counts support this clonotype. This chain links TRBV7-9 with TRBJ2-5, with 7 bases matching TRBD1. V shed 3 bases, J shed 4 bases, and the junction held 8 bases outside the gene matches. Per germline, CDR1 SEHNR and CDR2 FQNEAQ (reference sequence). The CDR3 sequence is 15 residues long. The CDR3 here is CASSFSRTGGETQYF. CDR3 DNA: TGTGCCAGCAGCTTCTCACGGACAGGCGGAGAGACCCAGTACTTC.

This clonotype was seen ten or more times. The rearrangement uses TRBV27 and TRBJ2-3; TRBD2 aligns across 14 bases. The CDR3 covers 16 residues. Germline values: CDR1 MNHEY, CDR2 SMNVEV (reference sequence). V shed 4 bases and J 6 bases; nucleotides not matched to a gene: 6. The DNA of the CDR3 is TGTGCCAGCAGTTCCGGGACTAGCGGGAGCCCCGATACGCAGTATTTT. Amino acids: CASSSGTSGSPDTQYF.

This clonotype was observed a few times. The gene calls are TRBV6-2 or TRBV6-3 and TRBJ2-3; 14 positions match TRBD2. Trimming took 0 bases from V and 0 from J; bases not matched to a gene: 5. Germline V gene data show CDR1 as MNHEY and CDR2 as SVGEGT. This CDR3 region has 19 residues. The CDR3 region has the DNA TGTGCCAGCAGTTACTCGACTAGCGGGGGGGCGACTAGCACAGATACGCAGTATTTT. It yields the protein CASSYSTSGGATSTDTQYF.

This clonotype came up a few times. The chain has TRBV6-6 and TRBJ1-2; D is undetermined. The V and J ends lost 6 bases and 8 bases respectively, with 10 bases between them. The germline gives CDR1 MNHNY, CDR2 SVGAGI (reference sequence). This CDR3 has 11 amino acids. CDR3 protein: CASRQPPGYTF. As DNA, the CDR3 is TGTGCCAGCAGGCAGCCCCCGGGCTACACCTTC.

This clonotype has more than one count but fewer than ten. The rearrangement joins TRBV12-3 or TRBV12-4 to TRBJ2-7; 7 bases are shared with TRBD1. This CDR3 contains 15 residues. V shed 5 bases, J shed 4 bases, and the junction held 11 bases outside the gene matches. The CDR3, as DNA: TGTGCCAGCAGTACCACCGACAGGGTAGGGTACGAGCAGTACTTC. It is translated as CASSTTDRVGYEQYF.

A few counts support this clonotype. The chain couples TRBV11-2 to TRBJ2-3; TRBD2 matches at 11 bases. Germline lookup yields CDR1 SGHAT and CDR2 FQNNGV. This CDR3 contains 19 residues. V gave up 1 base and J gave up 1 base; unmatched junction bases: 10. The CDR3: CASSLGGVAGGWGTDTQYF. As DNA, the CDR3 is TGTGCCAGCAGCTTAGGTGGTGTAGCGGGAGGGTGGGGCACAGATACGCAGTATTTT.

The V gene is TRBV27, the J gene TRBJ1-2; tentatively, D is TRBD1 (5 bases). The CDR3 length is 14 residues. The V and J ends lost 0 bases and 8 bases respectively, with 13 bases between them. Germline V lookup: CDR1 MNHEY, CDR2 SMNVEV (reference sequence). The CDR3 bases are TGTGCCAGCAGTTTATCGATGGGCAGGGAAGGCTACACCTTC. Translation: CASSLSMGREGYTF.

The chain combines TRBV2 with TRBJ1-1; D perhaps matches TRBD1 (5 bases). V lost 0 bases and J lost 4, with 12 bases in between. The CDR3 length is 15 residues. Germline CDR1 is SNHLY and CDR2 is FYNNEI. CDR3 sequence (DNA): TGTGCCAGCAGTGAAGCGCTTCGGGGGTCCACTGAAGCTTTCTTT. It yields the protein CASSEALRGSTEAFF.

As DNA, the CDR3 is TGTGCCAGCAGTTCAGGGTACGGGCAGCCCCAGCATTTT. Protein product: CASSSGYGQPQHF. The chain uses TRBV12-3 or TRBV12-4 and TRBJ1-5, with a weak D call TRBD1 (5 bases). This CDR3 comprises 13 residues. V was trimmed by 4 bases and J by 7 bases, leaving 11 bases between them.